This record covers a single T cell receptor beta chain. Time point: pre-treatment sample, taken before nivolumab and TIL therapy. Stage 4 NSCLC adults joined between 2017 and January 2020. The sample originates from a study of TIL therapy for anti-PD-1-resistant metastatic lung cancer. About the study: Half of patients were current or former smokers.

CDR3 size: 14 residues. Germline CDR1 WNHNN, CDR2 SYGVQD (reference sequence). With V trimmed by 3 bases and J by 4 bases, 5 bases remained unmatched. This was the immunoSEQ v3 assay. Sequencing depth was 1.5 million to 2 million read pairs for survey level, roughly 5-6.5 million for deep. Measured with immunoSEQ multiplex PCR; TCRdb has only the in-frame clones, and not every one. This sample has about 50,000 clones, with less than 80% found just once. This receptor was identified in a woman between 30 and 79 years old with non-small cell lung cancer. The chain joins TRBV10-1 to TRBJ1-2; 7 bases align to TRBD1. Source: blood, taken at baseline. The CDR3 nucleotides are TGCGCCAGCAGTGAACACAGGGGATCCTATGGCTACACCTTC. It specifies CASSEHRGSYGYTF.